This T cell receptor beta chain emerged from a study of blood T cell repertoires in COVID-19. Study information: COVID-19 samples, acute and convalescent, were from the United States, Italy and Spain. T cells, B-cell-depleted T cells, or PBMCs provided the cDNA or gDNA that served as material.

CDR1 and CDR2 (germline): KGHSH, LQKENI. The CDR3 contains 14 residues. Trimming took off 6 bases at V and 1 base at J, with 12 bases between the two ends. TCRdb keeps only in-frame clones here, not all; method: immunoSEQ multiplex PCR. The data contain some 150,000 clones, around 80% of them singletons. Participant-given clinical history determined each cohort assignment. This receptor was taken from a man over 45 who had recovered from COVID-19. The rearrangement joins TRBV18 to TRBJ1-1; perhaps TRBD1 as D (6 bases). The material sequenced was PBMCs or T cells enriched from blood (not recorded which). CDR3 DNA: TGTGCCAGCTCCAGTAACAGGGAGAACACTGAAGCTTTCTTT. It codes for CASSSNRENTEAFF.